The clone carrying this T cell receptor beta chain appeared a single time. This record belongs to a study of PD-1 blockade in classical Hodgkin lymphoma. CDR3 length: 15 residues. V shed 2 bases and J shed 2 bases, with 13 bases lying between them. Germline V gives CDR1 SGHAT, CDR2 FQDESV (reference sequence). Method: immunoSEQ multiplex PCR; TCRdb's copy keeps in-frame clones and lacks some. The profile shows around 90,000 clones, more than 70% of them singletons. As to time point: cycle 4 day 1 (C4D1), after 6 weeks of nivolumab. Every patient had relapsed following autologous stem cell transplantation, and cohorts differed in brentuximab vedotin exposure.

The starting material was peripheral blood mononuclear cells (PBMCs), obtained before the fourth cycle of nivolumab. This clonotype was obtained from a human donor with classical Hodgkin lymphoma. J is TRBJ2-7 and V is TRBV11-1; D gene uncertain. CDR3 nucleotide sequence: TGTGCCAGCAGCTTATTCACGGTAGATACCTACGAGCAGTACTTC. It codes for CASSLFTVDTYEQYF.